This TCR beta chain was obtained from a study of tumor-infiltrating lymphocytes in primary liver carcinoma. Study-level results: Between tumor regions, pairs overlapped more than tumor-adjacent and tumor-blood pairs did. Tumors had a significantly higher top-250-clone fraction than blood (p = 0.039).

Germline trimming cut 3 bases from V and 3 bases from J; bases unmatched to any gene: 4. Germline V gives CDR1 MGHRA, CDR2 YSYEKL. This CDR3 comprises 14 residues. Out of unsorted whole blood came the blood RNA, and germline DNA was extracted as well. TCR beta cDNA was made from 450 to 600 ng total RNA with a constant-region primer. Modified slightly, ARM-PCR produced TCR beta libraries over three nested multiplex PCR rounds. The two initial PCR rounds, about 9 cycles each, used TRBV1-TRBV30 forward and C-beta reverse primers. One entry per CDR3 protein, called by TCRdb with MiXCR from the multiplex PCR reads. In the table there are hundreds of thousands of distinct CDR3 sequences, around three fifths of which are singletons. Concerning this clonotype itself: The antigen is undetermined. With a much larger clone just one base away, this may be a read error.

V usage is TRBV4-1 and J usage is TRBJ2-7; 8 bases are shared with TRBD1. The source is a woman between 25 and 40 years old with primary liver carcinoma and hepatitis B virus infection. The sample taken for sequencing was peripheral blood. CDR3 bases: TGCGCCAGCAGCCAGGGGGACAGGTTCTACGAGCAGTACTTC. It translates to CASSQGDRFYEQYF.